These T cell receptor beta chains were read from a single sample in a study of T cell clonotyping in hematopoietic cell transplantation. Clones were sequenced by immunoSEQ multiplex PCR, and TCRdb holds only the in-frame ones, with some missing. This table holds roughly 28,000 clones, just over 90% found once. This specimen consisted of peripheral blood mononuclear cells, obtained before stem cell transplant. These receptors were obtained from a man between 45 and 60 years old with acute myeloid leukemia. Some clones in this sample may be carry-over from other donors' samples. Both conserved end residues are part of each CDR3. Each record gives: D gene, V gene, clone size, J gene, CDR3 protein, CDR3 DNA. D genes are given only for firm matches. Expanded clones are given a class, and other clones once, few, many or no size at all.

.	TRBV7-2	.	TRBJ1-1	CASSLTAETWMGAFF	TGTGCCAGCAGCTTGACCGCAGAGACTTGGATGGGAGCTTTCTTT
.	TRBV7-2	.	TRBJ1-1	CASSLNTEAFF	TGTGCCAGCAGCTTGAACACTGAAGCTTTCTTT
.	TRBV2	.	TRBJ1-2	CASSVSGLSNYGYTF	TGTGCCAGCAGTGTCTCGGGGCTGAGTAACTATGGCTACACCTTC
.	TRBV5-6	.	TRBJ1-1	CASRQISGQNTEAFF	TGTGCCAGCAGACAGATTTCCGGACAGAACACTGAAGCTTTCTTT
TRBD1	TRBV30	.	TRBJ2-5	CACQGAETQYF	TGTGCCTGCCAGGGGGCGGAGACCCAGTACTTC
.	TRBV28	.	TRBJ1-2	CASSPRPYGYTF	TGTGCCAGCAGTCCCCGACCCTATGGCTACACCTTC
.	TRBV7-2	.	TRBJ1-1	CASSLARYSVTEAFF	TGTGCCAGCAGCTTAGCGCGGTACAGCGTCACTGAAGCTTTCTTT
.	TRBV28	.	TRBJ1-5	CASSLDSNQPQHF	TGTGCCAGCAGTTTAGATAGCAATCAGCCCCAGCATTTT
.	TRBV9	.	TRBJ1-2	CASSVGYDPGYTF	TGTGCCAGCAGCGTAGGGTATGACCCCGGCTACACCTTC
.	TRBV7-2	.	TRBJ1-1	CASSLGHMNTEAFF	TGTGCCAGCAGCTTAGGTCACATGAACACTGAAGCTTTCTTT
TRBD2	TRBV27	few	TRBJ2-7	CASSLSGGGRNEQYF	TGTGCCAGCAGTTTATCTGGGGGGGGAAGAAACGAGCAGTACTTC
.	TRBV14	.	TRBJ2-3	CASSQDAGTSTDTQYF	TGTGCCAGCAGCCAAGATGCGGGGACGAGCACAGATACGCAGTATTTT
.	TRBV28	.	TRBJ1-1	CASSNTLNTEAFF	TGTGCCAGCAGCAACACCCTGAACACTGAAGCTTTCTTT
TRBD1	TRBV7-9	.	TRBJ2-4	CASSLGQGNIQYF	TGTGCCAGCAGCTTAGGACAGGGGAACATTCAGTACTTC
.	TRBV11-2	once	TRBJ1-2	CASRRGGSYTF	TGTGCCAGCCGGAGAGGGGGAAGCTACACCTTC
.	TRBV28	.	TRBJ1-1	CASSFVTEAFF	TGTGCCAGCAGTTTTGTCACTGAAGCTTTCTTT
.	TRBV4-3	.	TRBJ1-2	CASSQARAGRYGYTF	TGCGCCAGCAGCCAAGCTCGAGCAGGGCGATATGGCTACACCTTC
.	TRBV5-1	.	TRBJ1-2	CASSAQGNYGYTF	TGCGCCAGCAGCGCACAGGGAAACTATGGCTACACCTTC
.	TRBV19	.	TRBJ1-1	CASTPWRSLNNTEAFF	TGTGCCAGTACCCCCTGGAGGTCACTCAATAACACTGAAGCTTTCTTT
TRBD2	TRBV30	.	TRBJ2-1	CAWSPSSGGTSYNEQFF	TGTGCCTGGAGCCCCTCGAGCGGGGGTACCTCCTACAATGAGCAGTTCTTC
.	TRBV7-3	.	TRBJ2-2	CASSLGGRTGELFF	TGTGCCAGCAGCTTAGGGGGCCGGACCGGGGAGCTGTTTTTT
TRBD2	TRBV5-1	.	TRBJ2-3	CASSLELRGGTDTQYF	TGCGCCAGCAGCTTGGAGCTGCGGGGGGGCACAGATACGCAGTATTTT
.	TRBV10-3	.	TRBJ1-2	CAIRDNSVTNYGYTF	TGTGCCATCAGGGACAATAGCGTAACTAACTATGGCTACACCTTC
TRBD1	TRBV2	once	TRBJ1-1	CASSTTGRTEAFF	TGTGCCAGCAGCACGACAGGGCGAACTGAAGCTTTCTTT
.	TRBV7-3	.	TRBJ2-4	CASSSRGSNIQYF	TGTGCCAGCAGCTCCCGAGGCTCAAACATTCAGTACTTC
.	TRBV28	.	TRBJ2-1	CASRNAGPRDEQFF	TGTGCCAGCAGGAACGCGGGGCCTAGGGATGAGCAGTTCTTC
TRBD1	TRBV5-4	once	TRBJ2-3	CASSSIGTGVTDTQYF	TGTGCCAGCAGCTCTATCGGGACAGGGGTAACAGATACGCAGTATTTT
.	TRBV11-3	.	TRBJ2-2	CASSGQGDTGELFF	TGTGCCAGTTCCGGGCAGGGCGACACCGGGGAGCTGTTTTTT
.	TRBV7-2	.	TRBJ1-6	CASSLGTVGSPLHF	TGTGCCAGCAGCTTAGGGACGGTGGGCTCACCCCTCCACTTT
.	TRBV19	.	TRBJ1-1	CASSIEGGVRGGTEAFF	TGTGCCAGTAGTATCGAGGGTGGAGTGAGAGGGGGCACTGAAGCTTTCTTT
.	TRBV7-2	once	TRBJ2-1	CASSLSGFNEQFF	TGTGCCAGCAGCTTATCCGGATTCAATGAGCAGTTCTTC
.	TRBV15	.	TRBJ1-2	CATSRDYREGSYGYTF	TGTGCCACCAGCAGAGATTACAGGGAAGGGAGCTATGGCTACACCTTC
.	TRBV15	.	TRBJ2-7	CATSRDRVEQYF	TGTGCCACCAGCAGAGATCGGGTCGAGCAGTACTTC
.	TRBV27	.	TRBJ1-1	CASRTRVWEPNTEAFF	TGTGCCAGCAGAACCAGGGTCTGGGAACCCAACACTGAAGCTTTCTTT
.	TRBV5-6	.	TRBJ2-7	CASSWGPRGDEQYF	TGTGCCAGCAGCTGGGGCCCCCGGGGAGACGAGCAGTACTTC
.	TRBV30	.	TRBJ2-2	CAWNLAYNGELFF	TGTGCCTGGAATCTAGCGTACAACGGGGAGCTGTTTTTT
TRBD2	TRBV14	.	TRBJ2-5	CASSLNLAGGETQYF	TGTGCCAGCAGCCTGAATCTAGCGGGGGGAGAGACCCAGTACTTC
.	TRBV6-1	.	TRBJ2-1	CASSEEVFSYNEQFF	TGTGCCAGCAGTGAAGAAGTATTCTCCTACAATGAGCAGTTCTTC
.	TRBV4-3	.	TRBJ1-1	CASSQEARRAAFF	TGCGCCAGCAGCCAAGAGGCCCGGCGGGCAGCTTTCTTT
TRBD1	TRBV7-8	.	TRBJ2-7	CASSTRQGNYEQYF	TGTGCCAGCAGCACCCGACAGGGGAACTACGAGCAGTACTTC
.	TRBV30	.	TRBJ1-1	CAWSVADNTEAFF	TGTGCCTGGAGCGTAGCAGATAACACTGAAGCTTTCTTT
.	TRBV9	.	TRBJ1-6	CASSSTGLYNSPLHF	TGTGCCAGCAGCTCAACAGGGCTGTATAATTCACCCCTCCACTTT
.	TRBV5-6	.	TRBJ2-5	CASSLRTGLAQETQYF	TGTGCCAGCAGCTTGAGAACAGGGCTGGCCCAAGAGACCCAGTACTTC
TRBD1	TRBV27	.	TRBJ1-2	CASSLGQGVGGYTF	TGTGCCAGCAGTTTGGGACAGGGAGTTGGTGGCTACACCTTC
TRBD1	TRBV28	.	TRBJ1-1	CASSLSQGARSEAFF	TGTGCCAGCAGTTTATCACAGGGGGCGCGTTCTGAAGCTTTCTTT
TRBD1	TRBV27	.	TRBJ1-2	CASSPDRVRDRYTF	TGTGCCAGCAGTCCGGACAGGGTCCGGGATCGCTACACCTTC
.	TRBV18	.	TRBJ2-2	CASSPRWGSNTGELFF	TGTGCCAGCTCACCACGTTGGGGTTCGAACACCGGGGAGCTGTTTTTT
.	TRBV5-1	.	TRBJ2-3	CASSLVGGRGTDTQYF	TGCGCCAGCAGCTTGGTGGGGGGGCGCGGCACAGATACGCAGTATTTT
.	TRBV5-1	.	TRBJ2-3	CASSLEPHTDTQYF	TGCGCCAGCAGCTTGGAACCCCATACAGATACGCAGTATTTT
.	TRBV18	.	TRBJ2-7	CASSPSRTVTYEQYF	TGTGCCAGCTCACCCTCCCGAACAGTGACCTACGAGCAGTACTTC
.	TRBV2	once	TRBJ1-1	CASSEALGRVHTEAFF	TGTGCCAGCAGTGAAGCGCTGGGGAGGGTACACACTGAAGCTTTCTTT